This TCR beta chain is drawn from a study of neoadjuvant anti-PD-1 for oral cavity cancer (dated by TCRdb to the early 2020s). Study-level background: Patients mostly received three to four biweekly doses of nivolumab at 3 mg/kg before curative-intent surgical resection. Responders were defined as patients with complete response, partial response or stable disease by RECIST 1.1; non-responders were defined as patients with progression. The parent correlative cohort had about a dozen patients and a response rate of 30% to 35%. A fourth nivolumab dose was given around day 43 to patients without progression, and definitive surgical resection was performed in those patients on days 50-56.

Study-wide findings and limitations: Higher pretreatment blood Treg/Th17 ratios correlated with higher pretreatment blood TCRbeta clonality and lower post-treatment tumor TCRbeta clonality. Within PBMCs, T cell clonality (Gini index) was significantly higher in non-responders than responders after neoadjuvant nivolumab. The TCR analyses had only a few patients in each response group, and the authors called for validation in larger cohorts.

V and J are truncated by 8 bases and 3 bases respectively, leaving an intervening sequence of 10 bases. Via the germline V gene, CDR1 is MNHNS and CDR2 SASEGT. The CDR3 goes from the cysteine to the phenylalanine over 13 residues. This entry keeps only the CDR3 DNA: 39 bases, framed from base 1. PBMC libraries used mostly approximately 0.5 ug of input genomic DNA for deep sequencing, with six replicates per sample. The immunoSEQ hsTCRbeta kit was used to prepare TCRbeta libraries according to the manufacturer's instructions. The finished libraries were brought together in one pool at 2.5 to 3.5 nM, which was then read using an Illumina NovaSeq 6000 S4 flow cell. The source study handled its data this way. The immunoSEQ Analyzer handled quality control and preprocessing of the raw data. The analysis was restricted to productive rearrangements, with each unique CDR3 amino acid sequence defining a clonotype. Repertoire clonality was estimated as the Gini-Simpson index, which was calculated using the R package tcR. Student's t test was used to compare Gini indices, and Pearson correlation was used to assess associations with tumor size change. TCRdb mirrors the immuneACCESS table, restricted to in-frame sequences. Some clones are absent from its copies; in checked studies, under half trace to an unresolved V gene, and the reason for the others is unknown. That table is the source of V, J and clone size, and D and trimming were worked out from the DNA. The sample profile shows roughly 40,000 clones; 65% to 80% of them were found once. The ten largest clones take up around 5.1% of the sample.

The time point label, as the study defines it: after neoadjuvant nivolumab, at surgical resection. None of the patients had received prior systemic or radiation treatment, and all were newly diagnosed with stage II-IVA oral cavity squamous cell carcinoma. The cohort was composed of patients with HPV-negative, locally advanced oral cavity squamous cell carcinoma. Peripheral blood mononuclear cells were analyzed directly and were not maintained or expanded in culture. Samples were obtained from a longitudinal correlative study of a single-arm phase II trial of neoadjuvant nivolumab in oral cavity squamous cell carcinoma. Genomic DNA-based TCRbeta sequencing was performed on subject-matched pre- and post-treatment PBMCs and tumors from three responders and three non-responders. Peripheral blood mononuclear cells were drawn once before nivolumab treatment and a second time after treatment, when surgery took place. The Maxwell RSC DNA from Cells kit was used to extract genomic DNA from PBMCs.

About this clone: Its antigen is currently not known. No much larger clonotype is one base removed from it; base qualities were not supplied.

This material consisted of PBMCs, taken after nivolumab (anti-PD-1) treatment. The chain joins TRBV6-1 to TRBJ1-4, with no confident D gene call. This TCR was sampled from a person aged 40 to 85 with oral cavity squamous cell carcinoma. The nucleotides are TGTGCCAGCGGCAGGACGGCTAATGAAAAACTGTTTTTT. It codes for CASGRTANEKLFF.